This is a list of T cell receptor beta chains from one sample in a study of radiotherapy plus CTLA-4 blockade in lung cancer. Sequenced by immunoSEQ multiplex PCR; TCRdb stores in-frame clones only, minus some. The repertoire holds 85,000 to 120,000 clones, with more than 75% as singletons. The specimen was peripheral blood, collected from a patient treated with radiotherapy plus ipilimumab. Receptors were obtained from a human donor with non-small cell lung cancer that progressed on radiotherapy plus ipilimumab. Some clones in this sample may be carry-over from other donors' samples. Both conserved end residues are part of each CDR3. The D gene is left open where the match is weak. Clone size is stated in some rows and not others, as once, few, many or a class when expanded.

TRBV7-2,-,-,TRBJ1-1,TGTGCCAGCAGCTTATCTCCGGGGACCACTGAAGCTTTCTTT,CASSLSPGTTEAFF
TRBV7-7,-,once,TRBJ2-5,TGTGCTAGCAGCCCCCTTCGACAGTCCCAAGAGACCCAGTACTTC,CASSPLRQSQETQYF
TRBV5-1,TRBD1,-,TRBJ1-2,TGCGCCAGCAGCTGGGGGGACAGGTCAGAGTATGGCTACACCTTC,CASSWGDRSEYGYTF
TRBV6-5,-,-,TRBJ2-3,TGTGCCAGCAGTTACGGTACTAGGCTGGCGCAGTATTTT,CASSYGTRLAQYF
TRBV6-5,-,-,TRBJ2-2,TGTGCCAGCAGTTACTTCCCCAGGGGGGACACCGGGGAGCTGTTTTTT,CASSYFPRGDTGELFF
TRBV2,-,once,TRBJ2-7,TGTGCCAGCAGCACCGGGACCCGGCTAGCCCCCTACGAGCAGTACTTC,CASSTGTRLAPYEQYF
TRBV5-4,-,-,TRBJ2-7,TGTGCCAGCAGCTTGGTCGGTTCCCTCCCTTCCAACTCCTACGAGCAGTACTTC,CASSLVGSLPSNSYEQYF
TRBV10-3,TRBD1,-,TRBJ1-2,TGTGCCATCAGCGACAGGGGTGGCTATGGCTACACCTTC,CAISDRGGYGYTF
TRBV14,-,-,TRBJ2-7,TGTGCCAGCAGCCAAGACGGCAACCCTTACGAGCAGTACTTC,CASSQDGNPYEQYF
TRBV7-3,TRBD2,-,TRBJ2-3,TGTGCCAGCAGTAAACTAGCGACAGATACGCAGTGTTTT,CASSKLATDTQCF
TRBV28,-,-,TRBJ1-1,TGTGCCAGCAGACTGAACACTGAAGCTTTCTTT,CASRLNTEAFF
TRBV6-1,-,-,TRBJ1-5,TGTGCCAGCAGTGACGGCAATCAGCCCCAGCATTTT,CASSDGNQPQHF
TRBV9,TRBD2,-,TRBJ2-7,TGTGCCGGTAGCGGGGGATGCTACGAGCAGTACTTC,CAGSGGCYEQYF
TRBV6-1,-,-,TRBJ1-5,TGTGCCAGCATCCGACCACAGGGAGATCAGCCCCAGCATTTT,CASIRPQGDQPQHF
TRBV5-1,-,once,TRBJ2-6,TGCGCCAGCAGCTTGACTGGATACTCTGGGGCCAACGTCCTGACTTTC,CASSLTGYSGANVLTF
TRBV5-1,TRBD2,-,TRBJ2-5,TGCGCCAGCAGCTTCACTAGCGGTCGGGAAGAGACCCAGTACTTC,CASSFTSGREETQYF
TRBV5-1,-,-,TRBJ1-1,TGCGCCAGCAGATTGACGGGCCTTCAGAACACTGAAGCTTTCTTT,CASRLTGLQNTEAFF
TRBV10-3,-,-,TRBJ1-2,TGTGCCATCAGTGAGTCGGTCGGGGACAATGGCTACACCTTC,CAISESVGDNGYTF
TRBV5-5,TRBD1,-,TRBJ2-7,TGTGCCAGCAGCTTGGTCACAGGGGGTAGCTCCTACGAGCAGTACTTC,CASSLVTGGSSYEQYF
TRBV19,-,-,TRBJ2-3,TGTGCCAGTAGTATCTTCAGGGTAGATACGCAGTATTTT,CASSIFRVDTQYF
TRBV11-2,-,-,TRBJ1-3,TGTGCCAGCAGCCCTACAGTCCACACCATATATTTT,CASSPTVHTIYF
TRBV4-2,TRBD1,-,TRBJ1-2,TGTGCCAGCAGCCAAGATGCGGGACAGAATTATGGCTACACCTTC,CASSQDAGQNYGYTF
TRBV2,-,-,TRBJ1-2,TGTGCCAGCAGTGAACTGGGACAAACCTATGGCTACACCTTC,CASSELGQTYGYTF
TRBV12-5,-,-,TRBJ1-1,TGTGCTAGTGCTTCACACGAGAACACTGAAGCTTTCTTT,CASASHENTEAFF
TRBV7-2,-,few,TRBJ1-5,TGTGCCAGCAGCTTATTAGAGCATCAGCCCCAGCATTTT,CASSLLEHQPQHF
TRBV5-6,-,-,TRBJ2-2,TGTGCCAGCAGCCCCCCCGAGGGCGCCGGAAACACCGGGGAGCTGTTTTTT,CASSPPEGAGNTGELFF
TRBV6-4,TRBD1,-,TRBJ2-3,TGTGCCAGCAGTGCCGTGACAGGGGGCGGCGCAGATACGCAGTATTTT,CASSAVTGGGADTQYF
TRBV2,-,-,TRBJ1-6,TGTGCCAGCTGGCACCCTGAAGGTGATTCACCCCTCCACTTT,CASWHPEGDSPLHF
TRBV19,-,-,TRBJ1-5,TGTGCCAGTAGTATTCGACAGACCAATCAGCCCCAGCATTTT,CASSIRQTNQPQHF
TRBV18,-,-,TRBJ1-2,TGTGCCAGCTCACCCCTTGCCGACGCCTATGGCTACACCTTC,CASSPLADAYGYTF
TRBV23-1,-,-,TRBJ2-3,TGCGCCAGCAGGCCAGGGTATGATACGCAGTATTTT,CASRPGYDTQYF
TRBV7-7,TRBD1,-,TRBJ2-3,TGTGCTAGCAGCGCAATTGGGGGCAGGGGGGATACGCAGTATTTT,CASSAIGGRGDTQYF
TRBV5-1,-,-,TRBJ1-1,TGCGCAGTCACCCAGGGCGAGAACACTGAAGCTTTCTTT,CAVTQGENTEAFF
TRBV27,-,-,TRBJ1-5,TGTGCCAGCAGTTCCCTACCCTATCAGCCCCAGCATTTT,CASSSLPYQPQHF
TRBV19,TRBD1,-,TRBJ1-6,TGTGCCAGTAACCAACGCACCGGGACAGGCAAAAATTCACCCCTCCACTTT,CASNQRTGTGKNSPLHF
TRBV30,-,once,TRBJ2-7,TGTGCCTGGAGTATACAGGCCTCCTACGAGCAGTACTTC,CAWSIQASYEQYF
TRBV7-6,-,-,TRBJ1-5,TGTGCCAGCAGCTTAGTTTACGGGGGTGAGGGGAGTAATCAGCCCCAGCATTTT,CASSLVYGGEGSNQPQHF
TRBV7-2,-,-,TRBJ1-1,TGTGCCAGCAGCTCCAGGATAGTCGCTGAAGCTTTCTTT,CASSSRIVAEAFF
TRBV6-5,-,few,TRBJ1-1,TGTGCCAGCAGTTACTCGAGGAGCCATGAAGCTTTCTTT,CASSYSRSHEAFF
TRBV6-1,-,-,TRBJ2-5,TGTGCCAGCAGTAAATGGGGGGCTGAAGAGACCCAGTACTTC,CASSKWGAEETQYF
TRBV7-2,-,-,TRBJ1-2,TGTGCCAGCAGCTTAGGTGCCTCTATTAACTACCATGGCTACACCTTC,CASSLGASINYHGYTF
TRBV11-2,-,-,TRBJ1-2,TGTGCCAGCAGCGTTACTGGAGCAAGCAGAAAGACCTATGGCTACACCTTC,CASSVTGASRKTYGYTF
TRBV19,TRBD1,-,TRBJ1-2,TGTGCCAGTAGTATAAAGGGACAGGGATATGGCTACACCTTC,CASSIKGQGYGYTF
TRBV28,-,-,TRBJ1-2,TGTGCCAGCAGTTTATGGGGGCAAGATGGCTACACCTTC,CASSLWGQDGYTF
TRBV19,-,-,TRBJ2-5,TGTGCCAGTAGTGACACCTGGGCACAAGAGACCCAGTACTTC,CASSDTWAQETQYF
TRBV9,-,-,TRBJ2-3,TGTGCCAGCAGCGGACCGGGGACGCAGTATTTT,CASSGPGTQYF
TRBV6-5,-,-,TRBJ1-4,TGTGCCAGCAGTTATCTGGTAGGAGAAAAACTGTTTTTT,CASSYLVGEKLFF
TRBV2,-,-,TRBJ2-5,TGTGCCAGCAGCTTTCAAGAGACCCAGTACTTC,CASSFQETQYF